A single sample is the source of the 12 T cell receptor beta chains below, sequenced in a study of cytomegalovirus exposure and HLA in healthy donors. 60 Vbeta and 13 Jbeta primers were used in PCR. The data were produced by immunoSEQ multiplex PCR, yet TCRdb's version contains in-frame clones alone and is incomplete. The sample shows about 140,000 clones, around 82% of them seen only once. The sample comprised PBMCs. The receptors stem from a man in his late teens or twenties in good health and CMV-seropositive.

This chain uses TRBV11-3 with TRBJ2-1, with 9 bases aligning to TRBD2. V shed 1 base and J 6 bases; nucleotides not matched to a gene: 4. CDR3 length: 15 amino acids. Germline CDR1 reads SGHNT; CDR2 reads YENEEA. CDR3: CASSLGRGGANEQFF. The CDR3, as DNA: TGTGCCAGCAGCTTAGGGCGGGGGGGTGCCAATGAGCAGTTCTTC.

This clone was recorded only once. The chain combines TRBV10-2 with TRBJ2-3; 10 positions agree with TRBD1. The CDR3 spans 16 residues. V trimming: 1 base; J trimming: 2 bases; junction bases outside the gene matches: 3. CDR1 and CDR2 (germline): WSHSY, SAAADI. The CDR3 loop is CASSELGTGDTDTQYF. The CDR3 DNA sequence: TGCGCCAGCAGTGAGTTGGGGACAGGGGACACAGATACGCAGTATTTT.

The chain carries TRBV14 and TRBJ2-7; D is perhaps TRBD1 (5 bases). The CDR3 consists of 17 residues. Germline V gene lookup returns CDR1 SGHDN and CDR2 FVKESK. Trimming took 0 bases from V and 0 from J, leaving 15 bases between them. The CDR3 coding sequence is TGTGCCAGCAGCCAAGACCTTTCCCCAGGGTACTCCTACGAGCAGTACTTC. Protein: CASSQDLSPGYSYEQYF.

The chain combines TRBV5-6 with TRBJ1-2; D is perhaps TRBD1 (6 bases). Germline CDR1 SGHDT, CDR2 YYEEEE. This CDR3 comprises 14 residues. V lost 4 bases, J lost 2 bases, and 12 bases lay in between. In DNA, the CDR3 is TGTGCCAGCAGCCCGACAGGAGTCAACTATGGCTACACCTTC. Its translation: CASSPTGVNYGYTF.

On this clone: The junction does not match germline at one end; this may be a read error. The chain employs TRBV7-7 and TRBJ2-7, with D possibly TRBD2 on 7 matching bases. This CDR3 contains 15 residues. From germline, CDR1 is SSHAT and CDR2 FNYEAQ (reference sequence). CDR3 region: CASSIGGDRSYEQYF. CDR3 nucleotide sequence: TGTGCTAGCAGCATAGGGGGGGATCGCTCCTACGAGCAGTACTTC. Using reference TRBV7-7 and TRBJ2-7 for the parts outside the CDR3, the full variable domain is GAGVSQSPRYKVTKRGQDVTLRCDPISSHATLYWYQQALGQGPEFLTYFNYEAQPDKSGLPSDRFSAERPEGSISTLTIQRTEQRDSAMYRCASSIGGDRSYEQYFGPGTRLTVT.

The chain is built from TRBV13 and TRBJ1-1, with D perhaps TRBD1 (5 bases). Germline loops: CDR1 PRHDT, CDR2 FYEKMQ (reference sequence). The length of the CDR3 is 14 residues. V was cut by 0 bases and J by 6 bases, with 11 bases left in between. CDR3 nucleotide sequence: TGTGCCAGCAGCTTAGGCCTGGGCAGGGCTGAAGCTTTCTTT. The encoded protein is CASSLGLGRAEAFF.

The J gene is TRBJ2-7, the V gene TRBV7-2, with 8 positions matching TRBD2. CDR1 SGHTA and CDR2 FQGNSA come from the germline V gene. CDR3 length: 15 amino acids. Losses at the gene ends were 3 bases for V and 3 bases for J; bases not matched to a gene: 7. The CDR3 coding sequence is TGTGCCAGCAGCTTGGGACTAGGGAGGCTCTACGAGCAGTACTTC. Its protein product is CASSLGLGRLYEQYF.

This clone was picked up a small number of times. The chain is built from TRBV6-6 and TRBJ2-5; 8 bases agree with TRBD1. The germline gives CDR1 MNHNY, CDR2 SVGAGI (reference sequence). The CDR3 runs 16 residues. V lost 6 bases to trimming and J lost 5 bases; unmatched junction nucleotides: 14. The CDR3: CASRPRQGSLGETQYF. CDR3 bases: TGTGCCAGCAGACCAAGACAGGGGAGTCTGGGTGAGACCCAGTACTTC.

The CDR3 DNA is TGTGCCAGCAGCTGGGGACAGGGGGCGAGAGACACTGAAGCTTTCTTT. Translation gives CASSWGQGARDTEAFF. The V and J genes are TRBV5-4 and TRBJ1-1, with 12 bases fitting TRBD1. The CDR3 loop spans 16 amino acids. From germline, CDR1 is SGHNT and CDR2 YYREEE (reference sequence). The trim removed 3 bases at V and 3 bases at J, leaving 6 bases unmatched.

V and J are TRBV5-1 and TRBJ1-4; TRBD1 aligns across 7 bases. CDR1 and CDR2 from the germline V gene are SGHRS and YFSETQ. The CDR3 contains 17 residues. With V trimmed by 4 bases and J by 0 bases, 9 bases remained unmatched. DNA of the CDR3: TGCGCCAGCAGCCTCCGGACAGGAATTGCAACTAATGAAAAACTGTTTTTT. As protein: CASSLRTGIATNEKLFF.

V and J are TRBV9 and TRBJ2-1; D is ambiguous. This CDR3 contains 13 residues. The germline CDR1 and CDR2 sequences are SGDLS and YYNGEE. The V gene lost 0 bases and the J gene lost 5 bases, with 6 bases spanning the gap. DNA for the CDR3: TGTGCCAGCAGCGTAGCCAACAACAATGAGCAGTTCTTC. Translated, it gives CASSVANNNEQFF. Filled out from reference TRBV9 and TRBJ2-1, the complete variable domain reads DSGVTQTPKHLITATGQRVTLRCSPRSGDLSVYWYQQSLDQGLQFLIQYYNGEERAKGNILERFSAQQFPDLHSELNLSSLELGDSALYFCASSVANNNEQFFGPGTRLTVL.

J is TRBJ2-7 and V is TRBV11-2; D call uncertain. Germline V gene data show CDR1 as SGHAT and CDR2 as FQNNGV. The V end lost 2 bases, the J end lost 0 bases, and 11 bases lay between the germline ends. CDR3 length: 15 amino acids. The CDR3 nucleotides are TGTGCCAGCAGCTTAATTCTTGCAGTCTCCTACGAGCAGTACTTC. It codes for CASSLILAVSYEQYF.